The present T cell receptor (beta chain) was sequenced within a study of T cell responses to AZD1222 COVID-19 vaccine. Germline-derived CDR1 and CDR2 are SGDLS and YYNGEE. V gave up 6 bases and J gave up 3 bases, with 16 bases separating them. The length of the CDR3 is 15 residues. The table came from immunoSEQ multiplex PCR; TCRdb's copy has only in-frame clones and leaves some out. The sample lists under 80,000 clones, 70% to 90% occurring once. This sequence was found in an adult who received the AZD1222 COVID-19 vaccine. The chain uses TRBV9 and TRBJ2-1, with D perhaps TRBD1 (6 bases). The specimen comprised peripheral blood, sampled 28 days after the second AZD1222 dose. In nucleotides, the CDR3 is TGTGCCAGCAATAGGGGGTCCACAAACTACAATGAGCAGTTCTTC. Residues: CASNRGSTNYNEQFF.